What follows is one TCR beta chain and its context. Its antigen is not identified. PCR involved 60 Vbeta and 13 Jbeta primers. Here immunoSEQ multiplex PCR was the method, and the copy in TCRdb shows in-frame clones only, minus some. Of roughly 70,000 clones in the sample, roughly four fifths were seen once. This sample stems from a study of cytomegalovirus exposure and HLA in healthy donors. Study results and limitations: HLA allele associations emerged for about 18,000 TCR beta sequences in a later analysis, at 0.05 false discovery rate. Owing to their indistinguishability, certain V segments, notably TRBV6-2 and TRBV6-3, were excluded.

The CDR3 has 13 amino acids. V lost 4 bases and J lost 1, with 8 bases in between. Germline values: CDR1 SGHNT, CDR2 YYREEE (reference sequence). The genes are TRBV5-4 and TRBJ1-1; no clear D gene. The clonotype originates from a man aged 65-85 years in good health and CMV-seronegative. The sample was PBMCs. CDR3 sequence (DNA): TGTGCCAGCAGCGACACCGCGAACACTGAAGCTTTCTTT. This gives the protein CASSDTANTEAFF.